The entry that follows covers one TCR beta chain sequence. Its antigen is as yet unknown. A much larger clone is a single base away; this may be a read error. This specimen belongs to a study of post-analysis software for immune sequencing data. Study as a whole: Included courses were relapsing-remitting and secondary progressive multiple sclerosis; progressive-relapsing multiple sclerosis was also included. Broader study findings: Batch-mates among the samples co-clustered strongly by F measure. Comparison with controls showed significantly lower normalized Chao1 diversity in multiple sclerosis patients. When patients were compared with controls, a handful of TRBV segments were more frequent, TRBV5-6, TRBV5-1 and TRBV20-1 among them.

Presence of unique molecular identifiers characterized the TCR beta cDNA libraries. Hundreds of thousands of cDNA molecules came from approximately 1 to 10 million T cells. TCRdb analysed the PCR reads with MiXCR anew, one entry per CDR3 protein. This table has about 200,000 distinct CDR3 sequences, roughly 30% appearing once. Germline loops: CDR1 DFQATT, CDR2 SNEGSKA (reference sequence). This CDR3 has 12 residues. Sequenced material: blood. The clonotype was recovered from a girl under 18 with multiple sclerosis. The chain is built from TRBV20-1 and TRBJ2-1, with 9 bases lining up with TRBD2. The DNA end is more similar to TRBJ2-7, so the J call may be wrong. CDR3 protein: CNASGDTYEQYF. CDR3 DNA sequence: TGCAATGCTAGCGGGGACACATACGAGCAGTACTTC.